The clone carrying this T cell receptor beta chain was counted a single time. The record originates from a study of T cell changes during pregnancy in multiple sclerosis. Some clones are missing from TCRdb's copy, which holds only in-frame ones; the method was immunoSEQ multiplex PCR. The profile shows about 62,000 clones, approximately 90% of them singletons. Trimming removed 6 bases from V and 7 bases from J; junction bases left unmatched: 6. The CDR3 runs to 14 residues. Per the germline V gene, CDR1 is KGHSH and CDR2 is LQKENI. The specimen was peripheral blood, collected in the first trimester of pregnancy. The rearrangement joins TRBV18 to TRBJ1-5; TRBD1 agrees at 10 bases. The TCR was taken from a female donor with multiple sclerosis, enrolled in a pregnancy study. The CDR3 loop is CASSQGQGIQPQHF. Written as DNA, the CDR3 is TGTGCCAGCTCCCAGGGACAGGGGATCCAGCCCCAGCATTTT.